The 21 T cell receptor beta chains listed next were all sequenced from one sample in a study of T cell repertoires in cytomegalovirus infection (dated 2019 in TCRdb). Instrument on record: Illumina HiSeq 1500. The public reads were quality trimmed at Q25 with fastp and then assembled into clones with MiXCR by TCRdb, keeping productive beta chains. CDR3 protein sequences are deduplicated, and each keeps its most common genes and DNA. The sample has 150,000 to 200,000 distinct CDR3 sequences on record, roughly an eighth of them singletons. 25% to 30% of the sample lies in the top ten. The sample was PBMCs. These receptors all stem from a human donor in good health (CMV status not recorded). Some clones in this sample may be carry-over from other donors' samples.

There are a few counts of this clonotype. CDR3 nucleotide sequence: TGTGCCAGCAGCTACCTCAGGGGCACAGATACGCAGTATTTT. Its protein is CASSYLRGTDTQYF. The genes are TRBV5-6 and TRBJ2-3; D possibly corresponds to TRBD1 (5 bases). This CDR3 is 14 amino acids long. Germline lookup yields CDR1 SGHDT and CDR2 YYEEEE. V was pared by 3 bases and J by 1 base, with 9 bases between.

V is TRBV11-2 and J is TRBJ1-1; 8 bases agree with TRBD1. Per germline, CDR1 SGHAT and CDR2 FQNNGV. The CDR3 spans 14 residues. V gave up 6 bases and J gave up 5 bases; unmatched junction bases: 8. For the CDR3, the DNA is TGTGCCAGCAGATTTACAGGGGGGAGGACTGAAGCTTTCTTT. Translation: CASRFTGGRTEAFF.

This sequence joins TRBV9 and TRBJ2-1, with 7 bases lining up with TRBD2. Germline V gene sequence: CDR1 SGDLS, CDR2 YYNGEE. The J segment lost 0 bases and the V segment lost 4 bases, leaving 7 bases of the junction unmatched. The CDR3 spans 16 residues. The CDR3 protein is CASSPMGGGSYNEQFF. CDR3 nucleotide sequence: TGTGCCAGCAGCCCGATGGGCGGGGGCTCCTACAATGAGCAGTTCTTC.

A few counts support this clonotype. The CDR3, as DNA: TGTGCCAGCAGTTATGGCGGGAGGGGGGAGCAGTTCTTC. This translates into CASSYGGRGEQFF. This chain connects TRBV6-2 or TRBV6-3 to TRBJ2-1; 9 bases map to TRBD2. The CDR3 length is 13 residues. Per germline, CDR1 MNHEY and CDR2 SVGEGT. V lost 3 bases, J lost 10 bases, and 4 bases stayed unmatched.

This clonotype was recorded at least ten times. V usage is TRBV7-2 and J usage is TRBJ2-7; D gene unclear. The length of the CDR3 is 16 residues. CDR1 and CDR2 (germline): SGHTA, FQGNSA. The V end lost 5 bases, the J end lost 6 bases, and 23 bases lay between the germline ends. The CDR3 DNA reads as TGTGCCAGCAGCAATGGAGTTGGGCTATCAACCTCCGAGCAGTACTTC. Encoded protein: CASSNGVGLSTSEQYF.

This clonotype was recorded a few times. The chain uses TRBV5-4 and TRBJ1-1, with D possibly TRBD1 on 5 matching bases. CDR1 and CDR2 (germline): SGHNT, YYREEE (reference sequence). The CDR3 length is 16 residues. V was cut by 4 bases and J by 0 bases, with 16 bases left in between. The DNA for the CDR3 is TGTGCCAGCAGCCCAGGGCGCACCCTACTGAACACTGAAGCTTTCTTT. It codes for CASSPGRTLLNTEAFF.

The table lists this clonotype with many counts. The chain links TRBV7-2 to TRBJ1-6; TRBD1 matches at 9 bases. The CDR3 loop spans 15 amino acids. The V and J ends lost 5 bases and 9 bases, in that order; junction bases with no gene match: 8. Per the germline V gene, CDR1 is SGHTA and CDR2 is FQGNSA. The CDR3 region has the DNA TGTGCCAGCAGCCTGGACGGGACAGGGATTTCACCCCTCCACTTT. It translates to CASSLDGTGISPLHF.

This clonotype was seen more than once but under ten times. This chain connects TRBV18 to TRBJ1-1; TRBD1 matches at 7 bases. The CDR3 totals 15 residues. Germline V gives CDR1 KGHSH, CDR2 LQKENI. Germline trimming cut 6 bases from V and 1 base from J; bases unmatched to any gene: 8. The CDR3 nucleotides are TGTGCCAGCTCTCGTTCCGGGACAGAGAACACTGAAGCTTTCTTT. This encodes CASSRSGTENTEAFF. The full variable domain, its missing parts supplied by reference TRBV18 and TRBJ1-1, is NAGVMQNPRHLVRRRGQEARLRCSPMKGHSHVYWYRQLPEEGLKFMVYLQKENIIDESGMPKERFSAEFPKEGPSILRIQQVVRGDSAAYFCASSRSGTENTEAFFGQGTRLTVV.

The gene calls are TRBV6-6 and TRBJ2-7; the match to TRBD1 covers 7 bases. V lost 4 bases to trimming and J lost 9 bases; unmatched junction nucleotides: 15. Germline CDR1 is MNHNY and CDR2 is SVGAGI (reference sequence). CDR3 length equals 15 residues. The CDR3, as DNA: TGTGCCAGCAGTTCCTCAAGGGACAGCACCATCGGGCAGTACTTC. It codes for CASSSSRDSTIGQYF.

The chain has TRBV5-1 and TRBJ2-1, with 10 bases that match TRBD2. The length of the CDR3 is 14 residues. Germline V gene sequence: CDR1 SGHRS, CDR2 YFSETQ. V was pared by 1 base and J by 7 bases, with 2 bases of the junction left unmatched. CDR3 sequence reads: CASSLKTSGNEQFF. CDR3 DNA: TGCGCCAGCAGCTTGAAGACTAGCGGGAATGAGCAGTTCTTC. The variable domain in full, completed from reference TRBV5-1 and TRBJ2-1, reads KAGVTQTPRYLIKTRGQQVTLSCSPISGHRSVSWYQQTPGQGLQFLFEYFSETQRNKGNFPGRFSGRQFSNSRSEMNVSTLELGDSALYLCASSLKTSGNEQFFGPGTRLTVL.

This clonotype was counted at least ten times. The chain couples TRBV7-2 to TRBJ2-1; possible D gene TRBD2, 5 bases. The CDR3 contains 12 residues. The V gene lost 0 bases and the J gene lost 12 bases, with 9 bases spanning the gap. Germline CDR1 reads SGHTA; CDR2 reads FQGNSA. The CDR3 here is CASSLARGRQFF. The CDR3 nucleotides read TGTGCCAGCAGCTTAGCCCGGGGAAGGCAGTTCTTC.

V is TRBV6-2 or TRBV6-3 and J is TRBJ1-1; no reliable D call. The CDR3 length is 14 residues. Deletions cut 4 bases from V and 0 bases from J, with 9 bases between. The germline V gene has CDR1 MNHEY and CDR2 SVGEGT. For the CDR3, the DNA is TGTGCCAGCAGTTCCCCTACGCTGAACACTGAAGCTTTCTTT. Amino acids: CASSSPTLNTEAFF.

This clonotype was picked up a small number of times. The chain links TRBV6-1 to TRBJ2-1; TRBD2 matches at 9 bases. With V trimmed by 7 bases and J by 14 bases, 15 bases remained unmatched. The germline CDR1 and CDR2 sequences are MNHNS and SASEGT. This CDR3 region has 14 residues. CDR3 in amino acids: CASTQGLAGSSEFF. CDR3 sequence (DNA): TGTGCCAGCACCCAAGGGCTAGCGGGAAGTTCAGAGTTCTTC.

This clonotype was observed at least ten times. V usage is TRBV7-2 and J usage is TRBJ2-1; 8 bases are shared with TRBD1. Germline V CDR1 and CDR2: SGHTA, FQGNSA. Losses at the gene ends were 4 bases for V and 7 bases for J; bases not matched to a gene: 3. The CDR3 sequence is 13 residues long. CDR3 nucleotide sequence: TGTGCCAGCAGCTGGACAGGGCAGAATGAGCAGTTCTTC. Its protein is CASSWTGQNEQFF.

This clonotype was seen many times. The V gene is TRBV7-6, the J gene TRBJ2-1; TRBD1 matches at 10 bases. Germline lookup yields CDR1 SGHVS and CDR2 FNYEAQ. The CDR3 extends over 15 amino acids. The ends lost 4 bases at V and 6 bases at J; junction bases unmatched: 6. CDR3 residues: CASSSIGDRGNEQFF. The CDR3 bases are TGTGCCAGCAGCTCCATCGGGGACAGGGGCAATGAGCAGTTCTTC.

This clonotype showed up many times. This rearrangement joins TRBV7-8 to TRBJ2-2, with D unclear. In germline, CDR1 is SGHVS, CDR2 FQNEAQ. The V end was cut by 1 base, the J end by 7 bases, with 10 bases between. CDR3 size: 14 residues. CDR3 sequence: CASSLGPAGGELFF. CDR3 DNA sequence: TGTGCCAGCAGCTTAGGTCCTGCAGGCGGGGAGCTGTTTTTT.

This clonotype was observed at least ten times. V is TRBV7-8 and J is TRBJ2-2; no definite D call. This CDR3 is 14 amino acids long. The germline V and J ends were trimmed by 2 bases and 4 bases, with 8 bases remaining between them. Germline V gene sequence: CDR1 SGHVS, CDR2 FQNEAQ. The CDR3 protein is CASSLLGPTGELFF. CDR3 coding DNA: TGTGCCAGCAGCTTACTAGGCCCCACCGGGGAGCTGTTTTTT.

The DNA of the CDR3 is TGTGCCAGCAGTTACAGGGGCACGGAAAAGCCCCAGCATTTT. This sequence encodes CASSYRGTEKPQHF. The chain uses TRBV6-2 or TRBV6-3 and TRBJ1-5, with D perhaps matching TRBD1 (5 bases). Germline CDR1 MNHEY, CDR2 SVGEGT. Trimming took off 2 bases at V and 8 bases at J, with 13 bases between the two ends. The CDR3 spans 14 residues.

This clonotype showed up many times. The chain uses TRBV19 and TRBJ2-1, with a possible D match to TRBD2 (6 bases). The germline V and J ends were trimmed by 3 bases and 9 bases, with 15 bases remaining between them. Germline loops: CDR1 LNHDA, CDR2 SQIVND (reference sequence). This CDR3 has 14 amino acids. The CDR3 loop reads CASSILLADGEQFF. DNA of the CDR3: TGTGCCAGTAGTATCTTACTAGCAGACGGTGAGCAGTTCTTC.

This clonotype was found many times. V is TRBV12-5 and J is TRBJ2-1, with 9 bases lining up with TRBD1. J was trimmed by 1 base and V by 6 bases; bases with no gene match: 4. Germline loops: CDR1 LGHNT, CDR2 FRNRAP. The CDR3 runs 15 residues. The CDR3 spells CASGSGTGSYNEQFF. The CDR3 DNA follows: TGTGCTAGTGGCTCCGGGACAGGGTCCTACAATGAGCAGTTCTTC.

This clonotype showed up just a few times. The rearrangement links TRBV7-8 to TRBJ2-6; 9 bases fit TRBD1. The CDR3 length is 17 residues. V trimming: 4 bases; J trimming: 0 bases; junction bases outside the gene matches: 4. Germline V gene lookup returns CDR1 SGHVS and CDR2 FQNEAQ. CDR3 coding DNA: TGTGCCAGCAGCTCGACAGGGGGTGCCTCTGGGGCCAACGTCCTGACTTTC. This codes for CASSSTGGASGANVLTF.